This T cell receptor (beta chain) was sequenced in a study of response to subunit inactivated influenza vaccine. Regarding the study as a whole: The authors suggested that few new T cells are recruited per seasonal influenza vaccination.

Germline CDR1 is MNHEY and CDR2 is SVGEGT. This CDR3 contains 14 residues. Trimming shortened V by 8 bases and J by 5 bases, and 16 bases separated the two germline ends. From the RT-PCR reads, TCRdb called clonotypes with MiXCR, one entry per CDR3 protein. Of around 500,000 distinct CDR3 sequences in the sample, about 10% were seen once. Regarding this clonotype: The antigen remains undetermined.

The origin of this receptor is a man aged 45-65 years who received an inactivated influenza vaccine. This specimen was PBMCs from blood, taken roughly 6 weeks after vaccination. The V and J genes are TRBV6-2 or TRBV6-3 and TRBJ2-1, with D perhaps given as TRBD1 or TRBD2 (6 bases each). CDR3 residues: CASYRAGGDNEQFF. The CDR3 bases are TGTGCCAGCTACAGGGCCGGCGGGGACAATGAGCAGTTCTTC.